This is a list of T cell receptor beta chains from one sample in a study of blood T cell repertoires in COVID-19. The method was immunoSEQ multiplex PCR; TCRdb's version includes in-frame clones alone and lacks a portion of them. The table includes 15,000 to 20,000 clones, 85% to 90% detected once. What was sequenced was peripheral blood. These receptor sequences come from a woman older than 75 with COVID-19, enrolled during active disease. CDR3s include the opening cysteine and the closing phenylalanine or tryptophan. The D gene is left open where the match is weak. Size values are once, few and many counts, or a class for expanded clones, and some rows have none.

v_gene: TRBV7-2
d_gene: .
abundance: .
j_gene: TRBJ2-5
CDR3aa: CASSLVRGETQYF
CDR3nt: TGTGCCAGCAGCTTAGTTCGGGGGGAGACCCAGTACTTC

v_gene: TRBV6-5
d_gene: .
abundance: .
j_gene: TRBJ2-1
CDR3aa: CASSYGGSSYNEQFF
CDR3nt: TGTGCCAGCAGTTACGGGGGGAGCTCCTACAATGAGCAGTTCTTC

v_gene: TRBV10-3
d_gene: .
abundance: .
j_gene: TRBJ2-1
CDR3aa: CATMGGNGGGPGNEQFF
CDR3nt: TGTGCCACCATGGGGGGAAATGGGGGAGGCCCCGGCAATGAGCAGTTCTTC

v_gene: TRBV9
d_gene: TRBD1
abundance: .
j_gene: TRBJ2-3
CDR3aa: CASSVQDRATQYF
CDR3nt: TGTGCCAGCAGCGTACAGGACAGGGCAACGCAGTATTTT

v_gene: TRBV7-9
d_gene: .
abundance: .
j_gene: TRBJ2-3
CDR3aa: CASSLGRAGAVADTQYF
CDR3nt: TGTGCCAGCAGCTTAGGCCGTGCGGGGGCGGTCGCAGATACGCAGTATTTT

v_gene: TRBV11-2
d_gene: .
abundance: .
j_gene: TRBJ2-7
CDR3aa: CASSLWAFQYEQYF
CDR3nt: TGTGCCAGCAGCTTGTGGGCATTTCAGTACGAGCAGTACTTC

v_gene: TRBV6-5
d_gene: TRBD1
abundance: .
j_gene: TRBJ1-2
CDR3aa: CASGRAGGTYGYTF
CDR3nt: TGTGCCAGCGGTAGGGCAGGGGGCACTTATGGCTACACCTTC

v_gene: TRBV9
d_gene: .
abundance: .
j_gene: TRBJ2-7
CDR3aa: CASSLHQGTEQYF
CDR3nt: TGTGCCAGCAGCCTCCACCAGGGTACCGAGCAGTACTTC

v_gene: TRBV6-5
d_gene: TRBD1
abundance: .
j_gene: TRBJ1-1
CDR3aa: CASSYSTGGKTEAFF
CDR3nt: TGTGCCAGCAGTTACTCGACAGGGGGGAAAACTGAAGCTTTCTTT

v_gene: TRBV7-2
d_gene: .
abundance: .
j_gene: TRBJ1-2
CDR3aa: CASSLRTDYGYTF
CDR3nt: TGTGCCAGCAGCTTAAGGACAGACTATGGCTACACCTTC

v_gene: TRBV6-6
d_gene: .
abundance: .
j_gene: TRBJ1-5
CDR3aa: CASSLTKDSYYSNQPQHF
CDR3nt: TGTGCCAGCAGTCTTACCAAAGACAGCTATTATAGCAATCAGCCCCAGCATTTT

v_gene: TRBV14
d_gene: .
abundance: .
j_gene: TRBJ2-3
CDR3aa: CASSLNLGPDTQYF
CDR3nt: TGTGCCAGCAGCCTAAATCTAGGCCCAGATACGCAGTATTTT

v_gene: TRBV7-9
d_gene: TRBD1
abundance: .
j_gene: TRBJ1-2
CDR3aa: CASSLNRGDYGYTF
CDR3nt: TGTGCCAGCAGCTTAAACAGGGGGGACTATGGCTACACCTTC

v_gene: TRBV5-1
d_gene: .
abundance: few
j_gene: TRBJ1-3
CDR3aa: CASSPLGGDPGNTIYF
CDR3nt: TGCGCCAGCAGCCCCCTCGGGGGGGACCCTGGAAACACCATATATTTT

v_gene: TRBV19
d_gene: .
abundance: .
j_gene: TRBJ2-7
CDR3aa: CASSIGGSNYEQYF
CDR3nt: TGTGCCAGTAGTATTGGCGGCAGTAACTACGAGCAGTACTTC

v_gene: TRBV4-2
d_gene: TRBD1
abundance: .
j_gene: TRBJ1-1
CDR3aa: CASMTGIEAFF
CDR3nt: TGTGCCAGCATGACAGGGATTGAAGCTTTCTTT

v_gene: TRBV3-1/TRBV3-2
d_gene: .
abundance: .
j_gene: TRBJ2-3
CDR3aa: CASSHRGRGGEADTQYF
CDR3nt: TGTGCCAGCAGCCACAGGGGGCGGGGAGGGGAGGCAGATACGCAGTATTTT

v_gene: TRBV6-5
d_gene: .
abundance: .
j_gene: TRBJ2-7
CDR3aa: CASSAQGPYEQYF
CDR3nt: TGTGCCAGCAGCGCCCAGGGTCCCTACGAGCAGTACTTC

v_gene: TRBV24-1
d_gene: .
abundance: .
j_gene: TRBJ2-2
CDR3aa: CATSEHSPNTGELFF
CDR3nt: TGTGCCACCAGTGAACACAGTCCGAACACCGGGGAGCTGTTTTTT

v_gene: TRBV27
d_gene: .
abundance: .
j_gene: TRBJ1-5
CDR3aa: CASSTRHFSNQPQHF
CDR3nt: TGTGCCAGCAGTACCCGACATTTTAGCAATCAGCCCCAGCATTTT

v_gene: TRBV19
d_gene: TRBD1
abundance: .
j_gene: TRBJ1-2
CDR3aa: CASSMDRRYGYTF
CDR3nt: TGTGCCAGTAGTATGGACAGGCGGTATGGCTACACCTTC

v_gene: TRBV4-3
d_gene: TRBD1
abundance: .
j_gene: TRBJ2-5
CDR3aa: CASSLDRGGETQYF
CDR3nt: TGCGCCAGCAGCCTGGACAGGGGGGGGGAGACCCAGTACTTC

v_gene: TRBV7-6
d_gene: TRBD2
abundance: hyperexpanded
j_gene: TRBJ2-1
CDR3aa: CASSLAGSGRAIEQFF
CDR3nt: TGTGCCAGCAGCTTAGCGGGCAGCGGGAGGGCGATTGAGCAGTTCTTC

v_gene: TRBV19
d_gene: TRBD1
abundance: .
j_gene: TRBJ2-7
CDR3aa: CATPGGPLIEQYF
CDR3nt: TGTGCCACCCCAGGGGGTCCGCTCATCGAGCAGTACTTC

v_gene: TRBV14
d_gene: .
abundance: .
j_gene: TRBJ2-4
CDR3aa: CASSQEVGGAKNIQYF
CDR3nt: TGTGCCAGCAGCCAAGAAGTCGGGGGTGCCAAAAACATTCAGTACTTC

v_gene: TRBV4-1
d_gene: .
abundance: .
j_gene: TRBJ2-1
CDR3aa: CASSRLYDASEYNEQFF
CDR3nt: TGCGCCAGCAGCCGATTATACGACGCTAGCGAGTACAATGAGCAGTTCTTC

v_gene: TRBV9
d_gene: TRBD1
abundance: .
j_gene: TRBJ1-2
CDR3aa: CASSVGKGGDYGYTF
CDR3nt: TGTGCCAGCAGCGTAGGGAAAGGGGGCGACTATGGCTACACCTTC

v_gene: TRBV19
d_gene: TRBD2
abundance: .
j_gene: TRBJ2-3
CDR3aa: CASSIGGGATDTQYF
CDR3nt: TGTGCCAGTAGTATAGGCGGGGGGGCCACAGATACGCAGTATTTT

v_gene: TRBV18
d_gene: TRBD2
abundance: once
j_gene: TRBJ2-1
CDR3aa: CASSPSALANNEQFF
CDR3nt: TGTGCCAGCTCACCATCGGCACTAGCGAACAATGAGCAGTTCTTC

v_gene: TRBV7-2
d_gene: TRBD2
abundance: once
j_gene: TRBJ2-1
CDR3aa: CASSLSGGVAYNEQFF
CDR3nt: TGTGCCAGCAGTCTAAGTGGGGGGGTGGCCTACAATGAGCAGTTCTTC

v_gene: TRBV19
d_gene: .
abundance: .
j_gene: TRBJ1-2
CDR3aa: CASSITDYGYTF
CDR3nt: TGTGCCAGTAGTATTACGGACTATGGCTACACCTTC

v_gene: TRBV15
d_gene: TRBD2
abundance: .
j_gene: TRBJ2-1
CDR3aa: CATSTGSGRGGYNEQFF
CDR3nt: TGTGCCACCAGCACCGGTAGCGGGAGGGGGGGCTACAATGAGCAGTTCTTC

v_gene: TRBV3-1/TRBV3-2
d_gene: .
abundance: .
j_gene: TRBJ2-2
CDR3aa: CASSPAFMNTGELFF
CDR3nt: TGTGCCAGCAGCCCAGCGTTTATGAACACCGGGGAGCTGTTTTTT

v_gene: TRBV6-1
d_gene: TRBD1
abundance: once
j_gene: TRBJ2-5
CDR3aa: CASSELGGWETQYF
CDR3nt: TGTGCCAGCAGTGAGTTAGGGGGCTGGGAGACCCAGTACTTC

v_gene: TRBV28
d_gene: .
abundance: .
j_gene: TRBJ2-6
CDR3aa: CASSPGEVRSGANVLTF
CDR3nt: TGTGCCAGCAGCCCTGGGGAGGTGAGATCTGGGGCCAACGTCCTGACTTTC

v_gene: TRBV29-1
d_gene: .
abundance: .
j_gene: TRBJ2-3
CDR3aa: CSVEGPSAGGTDTQYF
CDR3nt: TGCAGCGTTGAAGGCCCTAGCGCTGGGGGCACAGATACGCAGTATTTT

v_gene: TRBV5-6
d_gene: .
abundance: once
j_gene: TRBJ2-1
CDR3aa: CASNTGGGGRSYNEQFF
CDR3nt: TGTGCCAGCAACACCGGTGGGGGCGGGCGGTCCTACAATGAGCAGTTCTTC

v_gene: TRBV18
d_gene: TRBD2
abundance: .
j_gene: TRBJ2-3
CDR3aa: CASSPSFREGGTDTQYF
CDR3nt: TGTGCCAGCTCACCAAGTTTCCGGGAGGGCGGCACAGATACGCAGTATTTT

v_gene: TRBV7-2
d_gene: .
abundance: .
j_gene: TRBJ2-2
CDR3aa: CASRLSRLGELFF
CDR3nt: TGTGCCAGCAGACTATCCCGTCTCGGGGAGCTGTTTTTT

v_gene: TRBV19
d_gene: TRBD1
abundance: .
j_gene: TRBJ1-5
CDR3aa: CASSLGGQTGQPQHF
CDR3nt: TGTGCCAGTAGCCTCGGGGGACAGACTGGCCAGCCCCAGCATTTT

v_gene: TRBV9
d_gene: TRBD1
abundance: medium-sized
j_gene: TRBJ1-2
CDR3aa: CASSVAGTDYGYTF
CDR3nt: TGTGCCAGCAGCGTTGCCGGGACAGACTATGGCTACACCTTC

v_gene: TRBV7-8
d_gene: .
abundance: .
j_gene: TRBJ2-7
CDR3aa: CASSPQGGVSVQYF
CDR3nt: TGTGCCAGCAGCCCTCAGGGGGGTGTGTCTGTGCAGTACTTC

v_gene: TRBV7-8
d_gene: TRBD1
abundance: .
j_gene: TRBJ2-2
CDR3aa: CASSPRTGRSTGELFF
CDR3nt: TGTGCCAGCAGCCCCCGGACAGGGAGGAGCACCGGGGAGCTGTTTTTT

v_gene: TRBV18
d_gene: TRBD1
abundance: .
j_gene: TRBJ2-2
CDR3aa: CASSPQGATNTGELFF
CDR3nt: TGTGCCAGCTCTCCCCAGGGGGCAACTAACACCGGGGAGCTGTTTTTT

v_gene: TRBV4-2
d_gene: TRBD2
abundance: .
j_gene: TRBJ2-7
CDR3aa: CASSQEVRTSGYEQYF
CDR3nt: TGTGCCAGCAGCCAAGAAGTTAGGACTAGCGGCTACGAGCAGTACTTC

v_gene: TRBV2
d_gene: TRBD2
abundance: .
j_gene: TRBJ2-1
CDR3aa: CASSEFGRERDNEQFF
CDR3nt: TGTGCCAGCAGTGAATTTGGGCGGGAGCGAGACAATGAGCAGTTCTTC

v_gene: TRBV7-2
d_gene: .
abundance: .
j_gene: TRBJ1-1
CDR3aa: CASRRGERNTEAFF
CDR3nt: TGTGCCAGCAGAAGGGGCGAACGGAACACTGAAGCTTTCTTT